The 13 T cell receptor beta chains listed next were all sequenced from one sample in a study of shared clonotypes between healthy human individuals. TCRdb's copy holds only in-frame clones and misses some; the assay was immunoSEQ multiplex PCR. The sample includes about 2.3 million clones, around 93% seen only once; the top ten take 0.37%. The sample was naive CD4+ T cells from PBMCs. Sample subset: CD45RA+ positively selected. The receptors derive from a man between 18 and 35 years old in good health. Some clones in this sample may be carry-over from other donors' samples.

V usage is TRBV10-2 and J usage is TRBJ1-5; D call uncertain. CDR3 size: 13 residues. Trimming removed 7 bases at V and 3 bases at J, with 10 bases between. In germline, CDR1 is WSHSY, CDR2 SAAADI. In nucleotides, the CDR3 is TGCGCCAGCAACGGCCAGACCAATCAGCCCCAGCATTTT. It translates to CASNGQTNQPQHF.

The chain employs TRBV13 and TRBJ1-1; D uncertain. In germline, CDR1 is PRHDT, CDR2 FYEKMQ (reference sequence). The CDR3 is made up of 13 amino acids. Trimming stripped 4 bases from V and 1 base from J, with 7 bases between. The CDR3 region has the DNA TGTGCCAGCAGCTCCAACAGGAACACTGAAGCTTTCTTT. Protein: CASSSNRNTEAFF.

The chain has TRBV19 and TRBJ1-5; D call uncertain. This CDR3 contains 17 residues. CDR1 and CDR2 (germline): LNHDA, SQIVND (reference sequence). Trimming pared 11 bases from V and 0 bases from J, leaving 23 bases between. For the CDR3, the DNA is TGTGCCTCTACACGAAAAGATGGGTCCTATAGCAATCAGCCCCAGCATTTT. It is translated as CASTRKDGSYSNQPQHF.

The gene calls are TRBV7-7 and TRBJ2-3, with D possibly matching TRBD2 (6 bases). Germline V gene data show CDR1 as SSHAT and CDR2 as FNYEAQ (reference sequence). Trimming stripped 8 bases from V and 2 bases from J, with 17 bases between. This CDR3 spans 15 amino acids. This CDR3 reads CASSPLGGTTDTQYF. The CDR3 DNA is TGTGCCAGCTCCCCTTTGGGAGGCACCACAGATACGCAGTATTTT.

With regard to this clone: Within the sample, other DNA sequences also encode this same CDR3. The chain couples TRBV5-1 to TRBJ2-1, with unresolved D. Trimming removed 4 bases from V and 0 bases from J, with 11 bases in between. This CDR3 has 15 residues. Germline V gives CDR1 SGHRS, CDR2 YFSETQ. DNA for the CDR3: TGCGCCAGCAGCCTGGATCGAAGCTCCTACAATGAGCAGTTCTTC. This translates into CASSLDRSSYNEQFF.

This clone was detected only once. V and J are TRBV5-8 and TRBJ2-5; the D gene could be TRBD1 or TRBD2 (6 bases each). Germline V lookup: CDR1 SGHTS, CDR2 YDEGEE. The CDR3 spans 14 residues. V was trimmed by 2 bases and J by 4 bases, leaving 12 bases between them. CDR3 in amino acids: CASSLAGGRETQYF. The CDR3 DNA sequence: TGTGCCAGCAGCTTAGCCGGGGGCCGAGAGACCCAGTACTTC.

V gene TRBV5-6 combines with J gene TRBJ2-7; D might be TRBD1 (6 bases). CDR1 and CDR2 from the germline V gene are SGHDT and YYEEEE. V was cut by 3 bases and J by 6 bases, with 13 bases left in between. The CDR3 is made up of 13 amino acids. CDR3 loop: CASSYSGASEQYF. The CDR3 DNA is TGTGCCAGCAGCTACTCAGGGGCGAGCGAGCAGTACTTC.

The CDR3, as DNA: TGTGCCAGCAGTTTATCGATTCAGCTAGCGGGAGCCCCCTTCTCCTACAATGAGCAGTTCTTC. Translation: CASSLSIQLAGAPFSYNEQFF. The rearrangement links TRBV27 to TRBJ2-1, with 10 bases fitting TRBD2. V shed 0 bases, J shed 0 bases, and the junction held 14 bases outside the gene matches. The CDR3 spans 21 residues. CDR1 is MNHEY and CDR2 is SMNVEV in the germline V gene (reference sequence).

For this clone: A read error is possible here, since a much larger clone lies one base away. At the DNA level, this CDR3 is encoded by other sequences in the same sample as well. The CDR3 protein is CASSLGRGTEAFF. The CDR3 DNA reads TGTGCCAGCAGCTTGGGCAGGGGGACTGAAGCTTTCTTT. The chain carries TRBV5-8 and TRBJ1-1, with 7 bases that match TRBD1. CDR3 length: 13 amino acids. Germline lookup yields CDR1 SGHTS and CDR2 YDEGEE. J lost 5 bases, V lost 0 bases, and 1 base had no gene match.

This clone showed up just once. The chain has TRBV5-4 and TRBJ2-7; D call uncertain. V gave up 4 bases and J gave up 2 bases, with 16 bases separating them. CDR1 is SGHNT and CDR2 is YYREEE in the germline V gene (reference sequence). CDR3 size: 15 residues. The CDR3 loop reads CASSLVAPGAYEQYF. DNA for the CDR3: TGTGCCAGCAGCCTCGTTGCTCCTGGGGCCTACGAGCAGTACTTC.

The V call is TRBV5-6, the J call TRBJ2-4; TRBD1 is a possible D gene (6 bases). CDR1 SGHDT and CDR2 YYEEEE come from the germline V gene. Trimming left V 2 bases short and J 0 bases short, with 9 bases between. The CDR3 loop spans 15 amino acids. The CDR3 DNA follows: TGTGCCAGCAGCTTTGGACAGCTAGCCAAAAACATTCAGTACTTC. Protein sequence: CASSFGQLAKNIQYF. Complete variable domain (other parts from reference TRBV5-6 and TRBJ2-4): DAGVTQSPTHLIKTRGQQVTLRCSPKSGHDTVSWYQQALGQGPQFIFQYYEEEERQRGNFPDRFSGHQFPNYSSELNVNALLLGDSALYLCASSFGQLAKNIQYFGAGTRLSVL.

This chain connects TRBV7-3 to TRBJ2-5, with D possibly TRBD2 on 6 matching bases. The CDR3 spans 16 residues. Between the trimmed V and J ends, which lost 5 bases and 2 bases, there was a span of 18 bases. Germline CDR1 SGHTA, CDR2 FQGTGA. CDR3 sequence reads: CASSLHPGLAQETQYF. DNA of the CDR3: TGTGCCAGCAGCCTTCATCCGGGACTCGCGCAAGAGACCCAGTACTTC. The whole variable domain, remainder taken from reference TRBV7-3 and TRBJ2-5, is GAGVSQTPSNKVTEKGKYVELRCDPISGHTALYWYRQSLGQGPEFLIYFQGTGAADDSGLPNDRFFAVRPEGSVSTLKIQRTERGDSAVYLCASSLHPGLAQETQYFGPGTRLLVL.

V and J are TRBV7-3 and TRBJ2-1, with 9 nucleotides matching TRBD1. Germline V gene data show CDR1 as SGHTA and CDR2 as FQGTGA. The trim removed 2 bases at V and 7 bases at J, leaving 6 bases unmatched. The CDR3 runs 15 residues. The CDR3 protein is CASSLVGTGPNEQFF. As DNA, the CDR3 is TGTGCCAGCAGCTTAGTGGGGACAGGGCCGAATGAGCAGTTCTTC.